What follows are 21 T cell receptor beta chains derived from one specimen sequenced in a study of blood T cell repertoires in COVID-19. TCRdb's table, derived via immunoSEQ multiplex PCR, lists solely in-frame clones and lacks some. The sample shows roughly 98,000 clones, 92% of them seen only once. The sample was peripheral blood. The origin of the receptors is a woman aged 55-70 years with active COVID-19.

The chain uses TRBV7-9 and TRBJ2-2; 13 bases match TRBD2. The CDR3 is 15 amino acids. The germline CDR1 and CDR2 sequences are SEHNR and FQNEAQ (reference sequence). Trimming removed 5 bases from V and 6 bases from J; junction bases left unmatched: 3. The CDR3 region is CASSPGLAGAGELFF. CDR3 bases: TGTGCCAGCAGCCCCGGACTAGCGGGAGCCGGGGAGCTGTTTTTT.

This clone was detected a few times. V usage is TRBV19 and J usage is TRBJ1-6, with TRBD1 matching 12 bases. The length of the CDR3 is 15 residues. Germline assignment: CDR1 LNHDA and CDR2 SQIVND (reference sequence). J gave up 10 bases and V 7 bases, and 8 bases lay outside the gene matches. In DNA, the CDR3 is TGTGCCAGTACCGCTTCCGGGACAGGGGGCTCACCCCTCCACTTT. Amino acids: CASTASGTGGSPLHF. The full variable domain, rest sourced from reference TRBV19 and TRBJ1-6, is DGGITQSPKYLFRKEGQNVTLSCEQNLNHDAMYWYRQDPGQGLRLIYYSQIVNDFQKGDIAEGYSVSREKKESFPLTVTSAQKNPTAFYLCASTASGTGGSPLHFGNGTRLTVT.

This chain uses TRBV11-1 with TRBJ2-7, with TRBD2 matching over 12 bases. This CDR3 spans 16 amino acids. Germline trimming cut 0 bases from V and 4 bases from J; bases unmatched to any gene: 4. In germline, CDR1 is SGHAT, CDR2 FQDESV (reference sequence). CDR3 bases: TGTGCCAGCAGCTTAGCGACTAGCGGGAGTTCTTACGAGCAGTACTTC. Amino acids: CASSLATSGSSYEQYF.

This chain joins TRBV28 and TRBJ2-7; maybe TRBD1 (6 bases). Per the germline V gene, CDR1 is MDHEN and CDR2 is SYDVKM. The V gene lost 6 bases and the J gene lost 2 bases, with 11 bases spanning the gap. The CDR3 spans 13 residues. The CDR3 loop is CASRGTGTYEQYF. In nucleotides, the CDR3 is TGTGCCAGCAGGGGCACAGGGACCTACGAGCAGTACTTC.

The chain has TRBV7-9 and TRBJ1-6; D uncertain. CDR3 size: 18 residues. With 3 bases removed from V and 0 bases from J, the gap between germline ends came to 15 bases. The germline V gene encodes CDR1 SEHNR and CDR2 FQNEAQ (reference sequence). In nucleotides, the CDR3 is TGTGCCAGCAGCTTCGGGTCGGCGGGGAGCTCCTATAATTCACCCCTCCACTTT. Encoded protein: CASSFGSAGSSYNSPLHF.

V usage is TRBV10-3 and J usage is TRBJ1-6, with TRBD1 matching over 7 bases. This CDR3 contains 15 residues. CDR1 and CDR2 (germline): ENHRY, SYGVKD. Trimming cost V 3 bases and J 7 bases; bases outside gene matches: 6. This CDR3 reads CAISDGPGGNSPLHF. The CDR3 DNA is TGTGCCATCAGTGATGGGCCAGGGGGAAATTCACCCCTCCACTTT.

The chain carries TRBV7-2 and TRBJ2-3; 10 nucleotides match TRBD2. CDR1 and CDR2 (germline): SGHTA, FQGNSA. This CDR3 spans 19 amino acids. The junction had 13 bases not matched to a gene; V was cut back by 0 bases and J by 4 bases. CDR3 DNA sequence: TGTGCCAGCAGCTTAGCCCTCCCTAGCGGGGGTTGGGGGGCAGATACGCAGTATTTT. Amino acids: CASSLALPSGGWGADTQYF.

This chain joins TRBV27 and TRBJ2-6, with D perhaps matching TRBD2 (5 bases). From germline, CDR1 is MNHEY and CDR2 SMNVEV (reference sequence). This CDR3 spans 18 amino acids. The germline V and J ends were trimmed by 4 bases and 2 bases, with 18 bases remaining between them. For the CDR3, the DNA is TGTGCCAGCAGTTCGCTAGCAGGTAGCGTTACTGGGGCCAACGTCCTGACTTTC. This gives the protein CASSSLAGSVTGANVLTF.

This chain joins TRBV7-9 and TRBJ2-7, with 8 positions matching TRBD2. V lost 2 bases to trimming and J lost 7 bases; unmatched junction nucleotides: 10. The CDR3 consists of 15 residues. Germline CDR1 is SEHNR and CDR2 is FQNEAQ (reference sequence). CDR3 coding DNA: TGTGCCAGCAGCTTATCTAGCGGGTCGGCGGGGGAGCAGTACTTC. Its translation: CASSLSSGSAGEQYF.

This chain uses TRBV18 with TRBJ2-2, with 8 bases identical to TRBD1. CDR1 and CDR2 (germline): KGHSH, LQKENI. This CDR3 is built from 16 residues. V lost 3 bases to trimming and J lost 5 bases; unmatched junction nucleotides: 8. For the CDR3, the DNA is TGTGCCAGCTCACCCGGGACAGGCAAGTCAACCGGGGAGCTGTTTTTT. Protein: CASSPGTGKSTGELFF.

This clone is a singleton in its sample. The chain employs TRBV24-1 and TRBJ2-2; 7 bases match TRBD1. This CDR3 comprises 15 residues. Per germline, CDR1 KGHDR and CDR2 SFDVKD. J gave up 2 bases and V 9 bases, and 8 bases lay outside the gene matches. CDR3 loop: CATAATGKNTGELFF. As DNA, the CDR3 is TGTGCCACCGCCGCGACAGGGAAAAACACCGGGGAGCTGTTTTTT.

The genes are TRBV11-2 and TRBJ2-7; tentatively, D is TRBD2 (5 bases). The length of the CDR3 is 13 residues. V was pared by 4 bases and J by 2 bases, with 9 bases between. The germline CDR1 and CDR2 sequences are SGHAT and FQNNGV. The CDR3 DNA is TGTGCCAGCAGCTCCGGACTGCCCTACGAGCAGTACTTC. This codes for CASSSGLPYEQYF.

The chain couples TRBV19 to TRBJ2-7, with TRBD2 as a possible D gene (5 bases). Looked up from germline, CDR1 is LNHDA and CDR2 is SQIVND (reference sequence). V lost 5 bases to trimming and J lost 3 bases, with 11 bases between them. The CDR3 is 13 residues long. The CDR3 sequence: CASSVGSGYEQYF. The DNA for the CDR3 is TGTGCCAGTAGTGTCGGCAGCGGCTACGAGCAGTACTTC. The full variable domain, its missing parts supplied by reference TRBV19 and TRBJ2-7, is DGGITQSPKYLFRKEGQNVTLSCEQNLNHDAMYWYRQDPGQGLRLIYYSQIVNDFQKGDIAEGYSVSREKKESFPLTVTSAQKNPTAFYLCASSVGSGYEQYFGPGTRLTVT.

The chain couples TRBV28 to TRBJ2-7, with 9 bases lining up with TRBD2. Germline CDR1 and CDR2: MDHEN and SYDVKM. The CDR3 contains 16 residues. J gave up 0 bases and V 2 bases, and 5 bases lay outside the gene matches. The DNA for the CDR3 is TGTGCCAGCAGTTTAATAGCGGGGGCCAGCTCCTACGAGCAGTACTTC. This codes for CASSLIAGASSYEQYF.

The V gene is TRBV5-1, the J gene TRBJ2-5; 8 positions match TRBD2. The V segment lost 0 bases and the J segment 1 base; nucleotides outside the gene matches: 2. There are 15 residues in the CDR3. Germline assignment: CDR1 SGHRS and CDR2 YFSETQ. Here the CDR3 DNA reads TGCGCCAGCAGCTTGGGTACTAGCGGCCAAGAGACCCAGTACTTC. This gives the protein CASSLGTSGQETQYF.

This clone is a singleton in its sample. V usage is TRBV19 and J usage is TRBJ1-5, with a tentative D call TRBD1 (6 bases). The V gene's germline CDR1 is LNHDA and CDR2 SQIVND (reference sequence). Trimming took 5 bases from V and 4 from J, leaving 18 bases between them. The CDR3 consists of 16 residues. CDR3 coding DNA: TGTGCCAGTAGTTCTGTGGTCAACAGGGATAATCAGCCCCAGCATTTT. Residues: CASSSVVNRDNQPQHF.

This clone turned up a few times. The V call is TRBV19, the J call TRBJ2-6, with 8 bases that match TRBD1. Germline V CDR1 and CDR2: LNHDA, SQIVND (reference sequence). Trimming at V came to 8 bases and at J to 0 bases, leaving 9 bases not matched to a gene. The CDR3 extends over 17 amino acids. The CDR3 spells CASSAGQGSSGANVLTF. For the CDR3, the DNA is TGTGCCAGTTCCGCAGGACAGGGTAGCTCTGGGGCCAACGTCCTGACTTTC.

The CDR3 sequence: CATSDPSAGGMDTQYF. As DNA, the CDR3 is TGTGCCACCAGTGATCCCTCGGCGGGAGGGATGGATACGCAGTATTTT. The chain recombines TRBV24-1 with TRBJ2-3; 9 bases match TRBD2. In germline, CDR1 is KGHDR, CDR2 SFDVKD. With 3 bases clipped from V and 6 bases from J, the junction kept 9 bases outside the gene matches. The CDR3 has 16 amino acids.

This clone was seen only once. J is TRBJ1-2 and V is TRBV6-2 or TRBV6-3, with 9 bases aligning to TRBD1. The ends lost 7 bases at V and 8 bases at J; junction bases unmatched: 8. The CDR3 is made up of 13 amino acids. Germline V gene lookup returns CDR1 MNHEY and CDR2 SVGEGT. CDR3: CASTPQGAQGYTF. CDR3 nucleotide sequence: TGTGCCAGCACCCCACAGGGGGCGCAGGGCTACACCTTC.

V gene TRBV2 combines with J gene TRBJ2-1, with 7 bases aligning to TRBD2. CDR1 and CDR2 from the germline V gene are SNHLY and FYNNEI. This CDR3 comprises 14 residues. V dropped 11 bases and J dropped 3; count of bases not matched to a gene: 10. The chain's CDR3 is CASATGGDYNEQFF. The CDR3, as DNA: TGTGCCTCAGCAACGGGAGGAGACTACAATGAGCAGTTCTTC. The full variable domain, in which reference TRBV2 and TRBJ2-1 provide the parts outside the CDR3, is EPEVTQTPSHQVTQMGQEVILRCVPISNHLYFYWYRQILGQKVEFLVSFYNNEISEKSEIFDDQFSVERPDGSNFTLKIRSTKLEDSAMYFCASATGGDYNEQFFGPGTRLTVL.

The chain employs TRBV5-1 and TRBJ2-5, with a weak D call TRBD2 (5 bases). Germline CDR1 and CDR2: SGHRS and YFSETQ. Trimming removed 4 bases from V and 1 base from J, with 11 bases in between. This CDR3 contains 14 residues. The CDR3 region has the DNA TGCGCCAGCAGCACCTTCGGGGTCCAAGAGACCCAGTACTTC. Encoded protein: CASSTFGVQETQYF.